This T cell receptor beta chain originates from a study of blood T cell repertoires in COVID-19. Across the study: The cDNA or gDNA used as material had been derived from T cells, B-cell-depleted T cells, or PBMCs.

Participants were aged roughly 18 to 90 years, lived in under 25 US areas, and enrolled virtually. Produced via immunoSEQ multiplex PCR; TCRdb's table is partial and in-frame only. The sample records 310,000 or so clones, around nine tenths being singletons. The CDR3 is made up of 17 amino acids. The ends lost 5 bases at V and 8 bases at J; junction bases unmatched: 15. Germline loops: CDR1 SGHTA, CDR2 FQGNSA. This clonotype originated in a woman aged 40 to 55 who had recovered from COVID-19. The chain uses TRBV7-2 and TRBJ1-4; 9 nucleotides match TRBD1. The material sequenced was PBMCs or T cells enriched from blood (not recorded which). This CDR3 reads CASSPRSGQGVSEKLFF. The CDR3 bases are TGTGCCAGCAGCCCTAGGTCGGGACAGGGTGTATCGGAAAAACTGTTTTTT.